The 19 T cell receptor beta chains presented below share a single source sample, sequenced in a study of identical twins. Each CDR3 protein gets one entry after TCRdb re-called the 5' RACE reads with MiXCR. The data show 450,000 to 650,000 distinct CDR3 sequences, more than 9% seen once. This sample was shared with a second study, whose subject was yellow fever vaccine responses in identical twins.

What was sequenced was PBMCs. The receptors come from a woman between 18 and 29 years old in good health.

V usage is TRBV5-1 and J usage is TRBJ2-7; D is unclear. V was clipped by 1 base and J by 0 bases, with 11 bases between them. CDR1 is SGHRS and CDR2 is YFSETQ in the germline V gene. The CDR3 extends over 15 amino acids. The chain's CDR3 is CASSLSDGFSYEQYF. The CDR3 DNA follows: TGCGCCAGCAGCTTGAGTGACGGGTTCTCCTACGAGCAGTACTTC.

This clonotype turned up a few times. The chain has TRBV4-2 and TRBJ2-7; 8 bases agree with TRBD1. CDR1 is LGHNA, CDR2 YNFKEQ, per germline. The CDR3 consists of 16 residues. The J segment lost 2 bases and the V segment lost 2 bases, leaving 8 bases of the junction unmatched. The CDR3 is CASSQSKDRAPYEQYF. DNA of the CDR3: TGTGCCAGCAGCCAATCCAAGGACAGGGCACCCTACGAGCAGTACTTC.

This clonotype was seen more than once but under ten times. The CDR3 nucleotides are TGTGCCAGCAGTTACATGACGACAGGGGTGAGCACTGAAGCTTTCTTT. Translation: CASSYMTTGVSTEAFF. V usage is TRBV6-5 and J usage is TRBJ1-1; 8 bases map to TRBD1. Germline assignment: CDR1 MNHEY and CDR2 SVGAGI. The CDR3 spans 16 residues. J was trimmed by 4 bases and V by 2 bases; bases with no gene match: 9.

This chain connects TRBV23-1 to TRBJ2-7; a weak D match, TRBD1 (5 bases). TRBV23-1 is an ORF for which the function is uncertain. The CDR3 runs 17 residues. V was shortened by 2 bases and J by 2 bases, with 19 bases between the two germline ends. CDR3 region: CASSQRLLPTETYEQYF. The CDR3 region has the DNA TGCGCCAGCAGTCAAAGACTGCTACCGACAGAAACCTACGAGCAGTACTTC.

This clonotype was observed a few times. V is TRBV6-1 and J is TRBJ2-1, with 9 bases matching TRBD2. Looked up from germline, CDR1 is MNHNS and CDR2 is SASEGT. The CDR3 is 15 residues long. V gave up 2 bases and J gave up 6 bases; unmatched junction bases: 5. Here the CDR3 reads CASSELAGLPNEQFF. As DNA, the CDR3 is TGTGCCAGCAGTGAACTAGCGGGGCTCCCCAATGAGCAGTTCTTC.

This clonotype was observed many times. The rearrangement links TRBV11-2 to TRBJ2-4, with 11 bases matching TRBD2. Germline lookup yields CDR1 SGHAT and CDR2 FQNNGV. V gave up 2 bases and J gave up 9 bases; unmatched junction bases: 15. The CDR3 totals 18 residues. This chain's CDR3 is CASSLTSLAGGSGGIQYF. The CDR3 region has the DNA TGTGCCAGCAGCTTAACCAGCCTAGCGGGAGGCTCTGGTGGCATTCAGTACTTC. Using reference TRBV11-2 and TRBJ2-4 for the parts outside the CDR3, the full variable domain is EAGVAQSPRYKIIEKRQSVAFWCNPISGHATLYWYQQILGQGPKLLIQFQNNGVVDDSQLPKDRFSAERLKGVDSTLKIQPAKLEDSAVYLCASSLTSLAGGSGGIQYFGAGTRLSVL.

The chain links TRBV12-3 or TRBV12-4 to TRBJ1-3; 9 positions agree with TRBD1. Losses at the gene ends were 1 base for V and 8 bases for J; bases not matched to a gene: 9. CDR3 length equals 16 residues. For the CDR3, the DNA is TGTGCCAGCAGTTTAGGGGGGAAAACAGGGGGCTACACCATATATTTT. Its translation is CASSLGGKTGGYTIYF.

This chain connects TRBV13 to TRBJ2-7; no definite D call. The CDR3 covers 14 residues. Trimming pared 4 bases from V and 0 bases from J, leaving 10 bases between. From germline, CDR1 is PRHDT and CDR2 FYEKMQ (reference sequence). The CDR3 DNA is TGTGCCAGCAGCTCAGGACGGTACTCCTACGAGCAGTACTTC. Amino acids: CASSSGRYSYEQYF.

This clonotype has more than one count but fewer than ten. J is TRBJ2-7 and V is TRBV11-2, with 7 bases lining up with TRBD1. V shed 2 bases and J 2 bases; nucleotides not matched to a gene: 9. Per germline, CDR1 SGHAT and CDR2 FQNNGV. The CDR3 is 16 amino acids. CDR3 amino acids: CASSLIAGGGTYEQYF. CDR3 sequence (DNA): TGTGCCAGCAGCTTAATTGCAGGGGGTGGGACCTACGAGCAGTACTTC.

This clonotype was seen at least ten times. This sequence joins TRBV29-1 and TRBJ2-4, with D unresolved. From germline, CDR1 is SQVTM and CDR2 ANQGSEA. CDR3 length: 18 residues. Trimming cost V 4 bases and J 0 bases, with 22 bases left between them. CDR3 sequence: CSVVGGTERDLAKNIQYF. The DNA of the CDR3 is TGCAGCGTTGTGGGTGGTACGGAAAGAGACCTAGCCAAAAACATTCAGTACTTC. The entire variable domain, with the rest obtained from reference TRBV29-1 and TRBJ2-4, is as follows: SAVISQKPSRDICQRGTSLTIQCQVDSQVTMMFWYRQQPGQSLTLIATANQGSEATYESGFVIDKFPISRPNLTFSTLTVSNMSPEDSSIYLCSVVGGTERDLAKNIQYFGAGTRLSVL.

Points on this clonotype: A much larger clonotype is one base distant, so this may be a read error. J is TRBJ2-1 and V is TRBV6-1, with 11 bases identical to TRBD1. The junction had 6 bases not matched to a gene; V was cut back by 5 bases and J by 6 bases. The CDR3 is made up of 15 amino acids. Germline V gene sequence: CDR1 MNHNS, CDR2 SASEGT. The CDR3 reads CASSQPGQGVNEQFF. DNA for the CDR3: TGTGCCAGCAGTCAACCGGGACAGGGGGTCAATGAGCAGTTCTTC.

The V and J genes are TRBV7-2 and TRBJ2-6, with 14 bases matching TRBD2. The germline V gene encodes CDR1 SGHTA and CDR2 FQGNSA. Trimming at V came to 4 bases and at J to 6 bases, leaving 5 bases not matched to a gene. This CDR3 has 17 amino acids. CDR3 in DNA: TGTGCCAGCAGCTCCGGGACTAGCGGGGGTCTGGCCAACGTCCTGACTTTC. Amino acids: CASSSGTSGGLANVLTF.

This clonotype showed up many times. This chain links TRBV7-9 with TRBJ2-7; D remains unclear. The germline gives CDR1 SEHNR, CDR2 FQNEAQ (reference sequence). V was shortened by 2 bases and J by 3 bases, with 5 bases between the two germline ends. This CDR3 is built from 12 residues. CDR3 nucleotides: TGTGCCAGCAGCTTACCAGTCTACGAGCAGTACTTC. Its protein product is CASSLPVYEQYF.

The genes are TRBV20-1 and TRBJ2-4; D is possibly TRBD1 (5 bases). Germline V gene data show CDR1 as DFQATT and CDR2 as SNEGSKA (reference sequence). CDR3 length: 14 amino acids. Trimming left V 0 bases short and J 11 bases short, with 17 bases between. CDR3 sequence reads: CSARDLQATTFQYF. Written as DNA, the CDR3 is TGCAGTGCTAGAGATCTACAGGCCACCACCTTTCAGTACTTC.

This clonotype has more than one count but fewer than ten. The chain combines TRBV2 with TRBJ2-3; D may be TRBD2 (5 bases). The CDR3 covers 15 residues. Trimming took off 5 bases at V and 2 bases at J, with 14 bases between the two ends. Germline-derived CDR1 and CDR2 are SNHLY and FYNNEI. This chain's CDR3 is CASSRLAVFTDTQYF. The DNA of the CDR3 is TGTGCCAGCAGTAGGCTAGCCGTTTTCACAGATACGCAGTATTTT.

This rearrangement joins TRBV28 to TRBJ1-1; 9 bases match TRBD1. V was clipped by 10 bases and J by 9 bases; unmatched bases: 6. Germline V gene lookup returns CDR1 MDHEN and CDR2 SYDVKM. This CDR3 region has 11 residues. CDR3 sequence: CATRDRDKAFF. CDR3 DNA: TGTGCCACCCGGGACAGGGATAAAGCTTTCTTT.

This clonotype came up a few times. J is TRBJ2-1 and V is TRBV4-3; the D gene is possibly TRBD2 (6 bases). The length of the CDR3 is 18 residues. V shed 0 bases and J shed 1 base, with 16 bases lying between them. Germline loops: CDR1 LGHNA, CDR2 YSLEER. In DNA form, the CDR3 reads TGCGCCAGCAGCCAAGATAAGGTCCACCGGGGGTCCTACAATGAGCAGTTCTTC. Its protein is CASSQDKVHRGSYNEQFF.

The sample holds a few counts of this clonotype. The CDR3 DNA reads TGTGCCAGCCGGGACAGGGAATTCACTGAAGCTTTCTTT. Protein: CASRDREFTEAFF. The genes are TRBV7-2 and TRBJ1-1; the match to TRBD1 covers 9 bases. V lost 8 bases, J lost 4 bases, and 5 bases stayed unmatched. The CDR3 spans 13 residues. Looked up from germline, CDR1 is SGHTA and CDR2 is FQGNSA.

The chain employs TRBV10-3 and TRBJ2-4; 8 nucleotides agree with TRBD1. Germline loops: CDR1 ENHRY, CDR2 SYGVKD. The CDR3 runs 12 residues. With 10 bases clipped from V and 7 bases from J, the junction kept 6 bases outside the gene matches. This CDR3 is CATGQVGNIQYF. CDR3 nucleotide sequence: TGTGCCACGGGACAGGTCGGGAACATTCAGTACTTC.